This TCR beta chain came from a study of cytomegalovirus exposure and HLA in healthy donors. With 60 Vbeta and 13 Jbeta primers, the PCR was carried out. Authors' processing steps: It was a later analysis that counted about 80 million unique TCR beta chains, of which some 10 million were shared. Only in-frame clones appear in the TCRdb table, and some are missing; sequencing was by immunoSEQ multiplex PCR. That table furnishes V, J and clone size, whereas the DNA furnished D and trimming. This sample yields 220,000 or so clones, of which 75% to 90% are seen a single time; less than 3% belongs to the top ten. These donors, healthy bone marrow donors, were studied. The V gene's germline CDR1 is SGHNT and CDR2 YYREEE (reference sequence). V shed 0 bases and J 6 bases; nucleotides not matched to a gene: 7. There are 15 residues in the CDR3.

This clonotype was obtained from a woman aged 40 to 50 in good health and CMV-seronegative. The source material was PBMCs. J is TRBJ1-2 and V is TRBV5-4; TRBD1 aligns across 8 bases. CDR3 loop: CASSLEAGGTNGYTF. DNA of the CDR3: TGTGCCAGCAGCTTGGAGGCAGGGGGCACAAATGGCTACACCTTC. The entire variable domain, with the rest obtained from reference TRBV5-4 and TRBJ1-2, is as follows: ETGVTQSPTHLIKTRGQQVTLRCSSQSGHNTVSWYQQALGQGPQFIFQYYREEENGRGNFPPRFSGLQFPNYSSELNVNALELDDSALYLCASSLEAGGTNGYTFGSGTRLTVV.